Listed here is a single T cell receptor beta chain. The antigen is unknown. This sample was included in a study of OX40 agonist ivuxolimab in advanced cancers. About the study: Each patient was given ivuxolimab into a vein every 2 weeks, at 0.01 to 10 mg/kg.

Overall study findings and caveats: Expansion of clones was among the lowest in partial responders at 0.1-3.0 mg/kg.

Using immunoSEQ multiplex PCR, the repertoire was profiled, and TCRdb retains in-frame clones only, with some absent. Here the sample spans more than 60,000 clones, about 94% being singletons. The TCR sequence derives from an adult with an advanced solid tumor such as melanoma, head and neck, liver or kidney cancer. Sample: CD4+ or CD8+ T cells sorted from blood, taken in a trial of the OX40 agonist ivuxolimab.

The DNA of the CDR3 is TGTGCCAGCAGCCCCCAGATCACAGATACGCAGTATTTT. The encoded protein is CASSPQITDTQYF. This chain uses TRBV13 with TRBJ2-3; D gene ambiguous. Per germline, CDR1 PRHDT and CDR2 FYEKMQ (reference sequence). The CDR3 length is 13 residues. V dropped 5 bases and J dropped 2 bases, with 8 bases sitting between them.